The 30 T cell receptor beta chains presented below share a single source sample, sequenced in a study of T-cell memory formation after mild COVID-19. In TCRdb, the 5' RACE reads were re-called with MiXCR into one record per CDR3 protein. There are 470,000 or so distinct CDR3 sequences in the sample; roughly 18% occur only once, and 9% to 15% lies in the top ten. Sequencing input: PBMCs or a T cell subset sorted from them (not recorded which). Every receptor here comes from an adult woman who had mild COVID-19 (a few samples of this study predate the infection). Cell type and time point are not known.

This clonotype showed up just a few times. The chain joins TRBV9 to TRBJ2-2, with 8 bases lining up with TRBD2. The germline CDR1 and CDR2 sequences are SGDLS and YYNGEE. The CDR3 has 16 residues. V lost 3 bases, J lost 1 base, and 5 bases stayed unmatched. The chain's CDR3 is CASSGSGSRNTGELFF. The CDR3 DNA reads as TGTGCCAGCAGCGGAAGCGGGAGCCGGAACACCGGGGAGCTGTTTTTT.

The chain links TRBV7-2 to TRBJ1-5, with D hard to call. CDR1 is SGHTA and CDR2 is FQGNSA in the germline V gene. Trimming left V 2 bases short and J 5 bases short, with 13 bases between. There are 15 residues in the CDR3. This CDR3 reads CASSLKGSSHQPQHF. The CDR3 DNA reads TGTGCCAGCAGCTTAAAAGGCAGCTCACATCAGCCCCAGCATTTT.

This clonotype was picked up a small number of times. The chain employs TRBV20-1 and TRBJ2-1, with 8 bases identical to TRBD1. Germline V CDR1 and CDR2: DFQATT, SNEGSKA (reference sequence). The V segment lost 4 bases and the J segment 8 bases; nucleotides outside the gene matches: 7. This CDR3 spans 13 amino acids. This chain's CDR3 is CSATGQEYYEQFF. In DNA form, the CDR3 reads TGCAGTGCTACGGGACAGGAGTATTATGAGCAGTTCTTC.

A word on this clonotype: At one of its ends the junction is not consistent with the germline gene, which may arise from a read error. The CDR3 bases are TGTGCCTGGAGTGAAGGGACAGCGGGGATATTC. Protein product: CAWSEGTAGIF. The chain combines TRBV30 with TRBJ2-7; D tentatively fits TRBD1 or TRBD2 (7 bases each). Germline V gives CDR1 GTSNPN, CDR2 SVGIG (reference sequence). The CDR3 covers 11 residues. The complete variable domain, with remaining parts taken from reference TRBV30 and TRBJ2-7, reads SQTIHQWPATLVQPVGSPLSLECTVEGTSNPNLYWYRQAAGRGLQLLFYSVGIGQISSEVPQNLSASRPQDRQFILSSKKLLLSDSGFYLCAWSEGTAGIFGPGTRLTVT.

This clonotype was counted many times. This sequence joins TRBV24-1 and TRBJ2-1; TRBD2 matches 12 bases. With 1 base clipped from V and 6 bases from J, the junction kept 3 bases outside the gene matches. The CDR3 extends over 16 amino acids. The germline V gene encodes CDR1 KGHDR and CDR2 SFDVKD. This chain's CDR3 is CATSDLGLAGFNEQFF. CDR3 nucleotides: TGTGCCACCAGTGATTTAGGACTAGCGGGATTCAATGAGCAGTTCTTC.

The chain uses TRBV18 and TRBJ2-1; 8 positions match TRBD1. The CDR3 is 15 residues long. Per the germline V gene, CDR1 is KGHSH and CDR2 is LQKENI. Trimming took 3 bases from V and 6 from J; bases not matched to a gene: 7. As DNA, the CDR3 is TGTGCCAGCTCACCCGGACAGGGTATGATCAATGAGCAGTTCTTC. Its protein is CASSPGQGMINEQFF.

This clonotype was detected only a few times. V is TRBV7-9 and J is TRBJ2-7; D gene ambiguous. Germline loops: CDR1 SEHNR, CDR2 FQNEAQ (reference sequence). With 6 bases removed from V and 3 bases from J, the gap between germline ends came to 12 bases. This CDR3 contains 13 residues. The CDR3, as DNA: TGTGCCAGCAGATCGGGCCTTGGCTACGAGCAGTACTTC. Protein product: CASRSGLGYEQYF. The full variable domain, in which reference TRBV7-9 and TRBJ2-7 provide the parts outside the CDR3, is DTGVSQNPRHKITKRGQNVTFRCDPISEHNRLYWYRQTLGQGPEFLTYFQNEAQLEKSRLLSDRFSAERPKGSFSTLEIQRTEQGDSAMYLCASRSGLGYEQYFGPGTRLTVT.

The table lists this clonotype with a few counts. The chain employs TRBV19 and TRBJ2-3; D remains unclear. The V and J ends lost 5 bases and 3 bases respectively, with 15 bases between them. The CDR3 is 15 residues long. Germline V CDR1 and CDR2: LNHDA, SQIVND (reference sequence). For the CDR3, the DNA is TGTGCCAGTAGTCTGGTGACTTGGCCTACAGATACGCAGTATTTT. This gives the protein CASSLVTWPTDTQYF.

This clonotype was detected a few times. The V and J genes are TRBV12-3 or TRBV12-4 and TRBJ2-1, with 9 nucleotides matching TRBD1. The CDR3 contains 16 residues. V was pared by 6 bases and J by 5 bases, with 11 bases of the junction left unmatched. CDR3 bases: TGTGCCAGCAGCTCCGTACAGGGGGCGCGGGACAATGAGCAGTTCTTC. This translates into CASSSVQGARDNEQFF.

This clonotype was picked up a small number of times. The rearrangement joins TRBV5-1 to TRBJ2-7, with 9 positions matching TRBD1. Germline loops: CDR1 SGHRS, CDR2 YFSETQ. Trimming cost V 4 bases and J 1 base; bases outside gene matches: 9. The CDR3 runs to 16 residues. Here the CDR3 DNA reads TGCGCCAGCAGCGGGACAGGGCTTTCCGTGTCCTACGAGCAGTACTTC. It translates to CASSGTGLSVSYEQYF.

J is TRBJ2-3 and V is TRBV5-1, with D unclear. Trimming took off 0 bases at V and 2 bases at J, with 10 bases between the two ends. Germline V CDR1 and CDR2: SGHRS, YFSETQ. The CDR3 is 15 amino acids. CDR3 DNA: TGCGCCAGCAGCTTGGCATGGGCTATCACAGATACGCAGTATTTT. This gives the protein CASSLAWAITDTQYF.

V gene TRBV7-2 combines with J gene TRBJ2-7; no clear D. The length of the CDR3 is 12 residues. From germline, CDR1 is SGHTA and CDR2 FQGNSA. The ends were cut back, 4 bases at V and 3 bases at J, with 7 bases in the middle. The CDR3: CASSSYGYEQYF. The CDR3 region has the DNA TGTGCCAGCAGCTCTTACGGCTACGAGCAGTACTTC.

This clonotype was counted a few times. The chain is built from TRBV5-4 and TRBJ2-5, with 8 bases identical to TRBD1. The CDR3 totals 15 residues. Trimming cost V 4 bases and J 5 bases; bases outside gene matches: 10. The germline gives CDR1 SGHNT, CDR2 YYREEE (reference sequence). The CDR3 DNA follows: TGTGCCAGCAGCCCTTGGACAGGGAGGCGGGAGACCCAGTACTTC. Amino acid sequence: CASSPWTGRRETQYF. Based on the CDR3 plus reference TRBV5-4 and TRBJ2-5, the full variable domain is ETGVTQSPTHLIKTRGQQVTLRCSSQSGHNTVSWYQQALGQGPQFIFQYYREEENGRGNFPPRFSGLQFPNYSSELNVNALELDDSALYLCASSPWTGRRETQYFGPGTRLLVL.

The chain recombines TRBV5-1 with TRBJ2-3; 11 nucleotides agree with TRBD1. Germline-derived CDR1 and CDR2 are SGHRS and YFSETQ. This CDR3 comprises 17 residues. V shed 2 bases, J shed 2 bases, and the junction held 7 bases outside the gene matches. CDR3 region: CASSLYGTGGPTDTQYF. CDR3 nucleotide sequence: TGCGCCAGCAGCTTATACGGGACAGGGGGGCCCACAGATACGCAGTATTTT.

Only a few counts were recorded for this clonotype. V is TRBV5-1 and J is TRBJ1-1; perhaps TRBD1 as D (5 bases). This CDR3 is 14 amino acids long. Germline V CDR1 and CDR2: SGHRS, YFSETQ. V was trimmed by 4 bases and J by 2 bases, leaving 12 bases between them. Written as DNA, the CDR3 is TGCGCCAGCAGCCCTAAGGGGACCAACACTGAAGCTTTCTTT. Translated: CASSPKGTNTEAFF.

In its sample, this clonotype was seen a few times. The genes are TRBV29-1 and TRBJ2-1; D is unclear. CDR1 SQVTM and CDR2 ANQGSEA come from the germline V gene. This CDR3 comprises 13 residues. The ends were cut back, 5 bases at V and 2 bases at J, with 10 bases in the middle. The CDR3 spells CSVMPETYNEQFF. The CDR3 DNA follows: TGCAGCGTTATGCCGGAAACCTACAATGAGCAGTTCTTC.

This chain links TRBV13 with TRBJ2-5, with D possibly matching TRBD2 (7 bases). The ends were cut back, 3 bases at V and 4 bases at J, with 15 bases in the middle. The CDR3 contains 15 residues. The germline CDR1 and CDR2 sequences are PRHDT and FYEKMQ (reference sequence). In nucleotides, the CDR3 is TGTGCCAGCAGCTTGCATCCGGGGGGCCGAGAGACCCAGTACTTC. It specifies CASSLHPGGRETQYF.

The chain uses TRBV6-5 and TRBJ2-5, with 9 bases lining up with TRBD1. J gave up 3 bases and V 5 bases, and 7 bases lay outside the gene matches. CDR1 and CDR2 (germline): MNHEY, SVGAGI. The CDR3 has 15 residues. This chain's CDR3 is CASSLRDRAKETQYF. The CDR3 region has the DNA TGTGCCAGCAGTCTCCGGGACAGGGCTAAAGAGACCCAGTACTTC.

This clonotype appeared a few times. The CDR3 DNA reads as TGTGCCAGCGAGACCTCAGGGCTAGCGACCTACAATGAGCAGTTCTTC. It specifies CASETSGLATYNEQFF. This chain joins TRBV2 and TRBJ2-1; D perhaps matches TRBD2 (6 bases). The CDR3 has 16 residues. V shed 8 bases and J shed 2 bases, with 19 bases lying between them. In germline, CDR1 is SNHLY, CDR2 FYNNEI.

This clonotype was counted only a few times. The chain joins TRBV12-3 or TRBV12-4 to TRBJ1-2; weak D call: TRBD1 (6 bases). Trimming removed 5 bases from V and 7 bases from J, with 11 bases in between. This CDR3 is 12 amino acids long. The CDR3 region has the DNA TGTGCCAGCAGTCACTACAGGGTTGGCTACACCTTC. The encoded protein is CASSHYRVGYTF.

This clonotype was counted a few times. The V call is TRBV6-2 or TRBV6-3, the J call TRBJ2-5; a weak D match, TRBD2 (5 bases). Trimming left V 2 bases short and J 2 bases short, with 9 bases between. The CDR3 consists of 14 residues. CDR1 is MNHEY, CDR2 SVGEGT, per germline. The CDR3 spells CASSYMSGQETQYF. In DNA, the CDR3 is TGTGCCAGCAGTTACATGAGCGGACAAGAGACCCAGTACTTC.

The V gene is TRBV3-1, the J gene TRBJ1-4; D not resolved. Germline lookup yields CDR1 LGHDT and CDR2 YNNKEL (reference sequence). Trimming shortened V by 3 bases and J by 10 bases, and 21 bases separated the two germline ends. The CDR3 extends over 16 amino acids. The CDR3 loop reads CASSQEDGSKLRKLFF. The CDR3, as DNA: TGTGCCAGCAGCCAGGAGGACGGGAGTAAACTTAGAAAACTGTTTTTT.

A few counts support this clonotype. The chain carries TRBV28 and TRBJ1-1; weak D call: TRBD1 (6 bases). This CDR3 comprises 14 residues. Per the germline V gene, CDR1 is MDHEN and CDR2 is SYDVKM. Trimming shortened V by 0 bases and J by 8 bases, and 13 bases separated the two germline ends. CDR3 sequence reads: CASSLWAGVREAFF. In DNA form, the CDR3 reads TGTGCCAGCAGTTTATGGGCAGGGGTCAGGGAAGCTTTCTTT.

In this sample, this clonotype turned up a few times. This sequence joins TRBV10-3 and TRBJ1-1; no firm D call. V lost 8 bases and J lost 0, with 13 bases in between. The CDR3 has 14 amino acids. Germline V gene lookup returns CDR1 ENHRY and CDR2 SYGVKD. The CDR3 DNA is TGTGCCATCCGAGATGGTGGGTTGAACACTGAAGCTTTCTTT. Translation: CAIRDGGLNTEAFF.

This chain uses TRBV12-3 or TRBV12-4 with TRBJ2-6; 11 bases match TRBD2. The CDR3 totals 18 residues. With 5 bases clipped from V and 1 base from J, the junction kept 7 bases outside the gene matches. CDR3 sequence reads: CASSVETSGGSGANVLTF. For the CDR3, the DNA is TGTGCCAGCAGTGTCGAAACTAGCGGGGGTTCTGGGGCCAACGTCCTGACTTTC.

J is TRBJ2-3 and V is TRBV25-1; 11 bases align to TRBD1. Germline CDR1 and CDR2: MGHDK and SYGVNS. Trimming took 5 bases from V and 6 from J; bases not matched to a gene: 7. The CDR3 is 15 residues long. Written as DNA, the CDR3 is TGTGCCAGCAGTATTAGGGACAGGGGGATCGATACGCAGTATTTT. As protein: CASSIRDRGIDTQYF.

The chain links TRBV29-1 to TRBJ2-1; no clear D. The germline gives CDR1 SQVTM, CDR2 ANQGSEA. The CDR3 contains 11 residues. Trimming took 7 bases from V and 5 from J, leaving 9 bases between them. The CDR3, as DNA: TGCAGCGGTCTCCAGCACAATGAGCAGTTCTTC. Residues: CSGLQHNEQFF.

This chain connects TRBV24-1 to TRBJ2-1, with D possibly being TRBD2 (5 bases). Trimming removed 6 bases at V and 9 bases at J, with 14 bases between. The CDR3 has 13 residues. Germline values: CDR1 KGHDR, CDR2 SFDVKD. The CDR3 protein is CATSKLLGGEQFF. The CDR3 DNA follows: TGTGCCACCAGTAAGCTACTAGGCGGTGAGCAGTTCTTC.

J is TRBJ2-1 and V is TRBV7-2; TRBD2 matches 9 bases. V lost 6 bases, J lost 4 bases, and 10 bases stayed unmatched. This CDR3 has 16 amino acids. From germline, CDR1 is SGHTA and CDR2 FQGNSA. The CDR3 reads CASRLQGTSPYNEQFF. Written as DNA, the CDR3 is TGTGCCAGCAGACTACAAGGGACTAGCCCGTACAATGAGCAGTTCTTC.

V and J are TRBV20-1 and TRBJ1-6, with D hard to call. Germline V gene data show CDR1 as DFQATT and CDR2 as SNEGSKA (reference sequence). The CDR3 consists of 13 residues. The ends were cut back, 1 base at V and 6 bases at J, with 7 bases in the middle. Here the CDR3 DNA reads TGCAGTGCTAGAGCCGAATTTAATTCACCCCTCCACTTT. Protein product: CSARAEFNSPLHF.